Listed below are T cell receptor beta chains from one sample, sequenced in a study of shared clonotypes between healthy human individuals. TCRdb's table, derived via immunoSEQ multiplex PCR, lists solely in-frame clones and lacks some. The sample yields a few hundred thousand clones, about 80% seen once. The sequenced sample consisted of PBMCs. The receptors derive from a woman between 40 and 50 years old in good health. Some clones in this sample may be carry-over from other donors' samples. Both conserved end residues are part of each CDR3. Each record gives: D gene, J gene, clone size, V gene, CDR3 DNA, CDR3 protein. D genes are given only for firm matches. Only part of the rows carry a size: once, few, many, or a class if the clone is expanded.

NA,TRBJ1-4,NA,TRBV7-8,TGTGCCAGCAGCGAAATGGGGGGAAAACTGTTTTTT,CASSEMGGKLFF
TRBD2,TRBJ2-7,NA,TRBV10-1,TGCGCCAGCATCGGATGCAGGGAGCGGGGCTACGAGCAGTACTTC,CASIGCRERGYEQYF
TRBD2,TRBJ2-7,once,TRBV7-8,TGTGCCAGCAGCACCCGGACTAGCTACGAGCAGTACTTC,CASSTRTSYEQYF
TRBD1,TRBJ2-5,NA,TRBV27,TGTGCCAGCAGTTCGACAGGGATGTGGGAGACCCAGTACTTC,CASSSTGMWETQYF
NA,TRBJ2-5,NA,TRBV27,TGTGCCAGCAGCTTACAAAACCCCATGTTAGAAGAGACCCAGTACTTC,CASSLQNPMLEETQYF
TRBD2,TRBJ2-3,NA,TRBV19,TGTGCCAGTAGCAGACTAGCGTCGGGAAGTGATACGCAGTATTTT,CASSRLASGSDTQYF
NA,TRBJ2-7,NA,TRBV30,TGTGCCTGGACGGAGGGTAGCTCCTACGAGCAGTACTTC,CAWTEGSSYEQYF
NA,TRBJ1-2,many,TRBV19,TGTGCCAGTAGTAACCCAGGGATTAACTATGGCTACACCTTC,CASSNPGINYGYTF
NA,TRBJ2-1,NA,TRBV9,TGTGCCAGCAGCGTAGCTAGCCTCAATGAGCAGTTCTTC,CASSVASLNEQFF
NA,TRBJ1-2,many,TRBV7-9,TGTGCCAGCAGCGAGGGGGGTGTGGGCTACACCTTC,CASSEGGVGYTF
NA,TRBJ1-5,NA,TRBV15,TGTGCCACCAGCAGATGGCAGCCCCAGCATTTT,CATSRWQPQHF
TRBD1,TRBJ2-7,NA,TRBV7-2,TGTGCCAGCGTCGGGGACAGGGGGTCCTACGAGCAGTACTTC,CASVGDRGSYEQYF
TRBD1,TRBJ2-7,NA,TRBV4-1,TGCGCCAGCAGCCGGGTGGGGACAGATTTGGCCGAGCAGTACTTC,CASSRVGTDLAEQYF
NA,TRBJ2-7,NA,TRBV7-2,TGTGCCAGCAGCAGCTCGTTGGGGAGCGGCCTCTCCGAGCAGTACTTC,CASSSSLGSGLSEQYF
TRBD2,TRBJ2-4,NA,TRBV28,TGTGCCAGCAGTTTCCCAAAAGCGGGAGCTGACATTCAGTACTTC,CASSFPKAGADIQYF
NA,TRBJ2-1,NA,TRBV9,TGTGCCAGCAGCGTAGCCGGGGGTTCCTACAATGAGCAGTTCTTC,CASSVAGGSYNEQFF
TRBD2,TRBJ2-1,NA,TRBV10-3,TGTGCCATCAGTGAGTCAGGTGCGGGAGCCTACAATGAGCAGTTCTTC,CAISESGAGAYNEQFF
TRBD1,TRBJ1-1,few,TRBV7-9,TGTGCCAGCAGCTTGGGACAGGGAATGGGCACTGAAGCTTTCTTT,CASSLGQGMGTEAFF
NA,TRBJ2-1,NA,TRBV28,TGTGCCAGCACAGGAAGCCTTGTGGAGCAGTTCTTC,CASTGSLVEQFF
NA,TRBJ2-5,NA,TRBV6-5,TGTGCCAGCAGTTACGGTTCGGAGACCCAGTACTTC,CASSYGSETQYF
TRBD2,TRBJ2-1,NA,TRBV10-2,TGCGCCAGCAGACTAGCGGGAGGAGGCAATGAGCAGTTCTTC,CASRLAGGGNEQFF
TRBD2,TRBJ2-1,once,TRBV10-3,TGTGCCATCAGTTGGACTAGCGGGTCCTACAATGAGCAGTTCTTC,CAISWTSGSYNEQFF
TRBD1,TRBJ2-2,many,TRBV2,TGTGCCGCGACAGGGTTGAACACCGGGGAGCTGTTTTTT,CAATGLNTGELFF
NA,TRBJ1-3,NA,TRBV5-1,TGCGCCAGCAGCTTGGAGAGCTCTGGAAACACCATATATTTT,CASSLESSGNTIYF
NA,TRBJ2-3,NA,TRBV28,TGTGCCAGCAGTTTAGATCTCGCTAGCAGGGCCACAGATACGCAGTATTTT,CASSLDLASRATDTQYF
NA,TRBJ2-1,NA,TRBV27,TGTGCCAGCAGTTTTGGGGAATCTTACTATGAGCAGTTCTTC,CASSFGESYYEQFF
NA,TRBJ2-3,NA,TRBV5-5,TGTGCCAGCAGCTTGGCCCAGGCCGAGGGTACGCAGTATTTT,CASSLAQAEGTQYF
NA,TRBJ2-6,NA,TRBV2,TGTGCCAGCAGATCCCTAAACTGGGTTTTGAAAGTTGGGGCCAACGTCCTGACTTTC,CASRSLNWVLKVGANVLTF
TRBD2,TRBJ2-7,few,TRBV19,TGTGCCAGTAGTATACGCCTAGCGGGAGTCGGGGCCGAGCAGTACTTC,CASSIRLAGVGAEQYF
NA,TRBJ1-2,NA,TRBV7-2,TGTGCCAGCAGCTTAGCCTTTGGGGCAGTCTATGGCTACACCTTC,CASSLAFGAVYGYTF
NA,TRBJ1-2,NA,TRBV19,TGTGCCAGTAGTATAGGGACGTATTATGGCTACACCTTC,CASSIGTYYGYTF
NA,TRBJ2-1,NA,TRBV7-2,TGTGCCAGCAGCTTCGGCGGCGGCAACAACAATGAGCAGTTCTTC,CASSFGGGNNNEQFF
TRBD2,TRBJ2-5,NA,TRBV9,TGTGCCAGCACCGTGGGAGCGGGAGGGCCCTTGACGGAGACCCAGTACTTC,CASTVGAGGPLTETQYF
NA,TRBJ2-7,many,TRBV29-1,TGCAGCGTTGATCTCGACAGTCGGTCGTACTTC,CSVDLDSRSYF
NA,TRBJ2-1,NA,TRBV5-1,TGCGCCAGCAGCTTGGTGGACAGCTCCAATGAGCAGTTCTTC,CASSLVDSSNEQFF
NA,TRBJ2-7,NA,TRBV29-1,TGCAGCGTTGCTCCAGGAACCTCCTACGAGCAGTACTTC,CSVAPGTSYEQYF